This T cell receptor (beta chain) was captured by sequencing in a study of Ad26.COV2.S vaccination and SARS-CoV-2 variants. As for the study in general: Donor was assigned to the Ad26.COV2.S arm of trial COV1001. Administration of Ad26.COV2.S was intramuscular, either once or twice 56 days apart.

Treatment indicated: around 19 received Ad26.COV2.S at low or high dose, single or two shots; 5 received placebo; per-sample allocation not given. Material that was analyzed had been drawn on day 63 after the first vaccine or placebo injection. This adult donor, from Boston, was 18-55 years old. Produced via immunoSEQ multiplex PCR; TCRdb's table is partial and in-frame only. The repertoire consists of about 440,000 clones, with around 90% occurring once and the leading ten covering roughly 13%. V was clipped by 4 bases and J by 5 bases; unmatched bases: 5. The CDR3 contains 15 residues. Germline values: CDR1 LGHDT, CDR2 YNNKEL (reference sequence). To note about this clone: Its antigen remains unknown.

Whole-study results and caveats: For non-spike TCRs, breadth in vaccine recipients resembled that in placebo recipients.

This chain links TRBV3-1 (or the pseudogene TRBV3-2) with TRBJ2-3, with 11 bases lining up with TRBD2. The sample in question was peripheral blood, obtained in a trial of Ad26.COV2.S vaccine versus placebo. The clonotype originates from a person aged 18-60 years who received the Ad26.COV2.S COVID-19 vaccine or a placebo. The CDR3 region is CASSLAGGLRDTQYF. The CDR3 bases are TGTGCCAGCAGCCTAGCGGGAGGGTTGCGAGATACGCAGTATTTT.